These 20 T cell receptor beta chains came from one sample sequenced in a study of human T cells and chemical hapten exposure. Specified time point: pre-sensitization, week 0. The treatment here: therapeutic diphenylcyclopropenone sensitization with weekly scalp DPC. TCRdb reanalysed the RACE reads using MiXCR and keeps one entry per CDR3 protein. The sample yields 380,000 or so distinct CDR3 sequences, approximately 5.8% seen once. The material sequenced was whole blood, taken in connection with sensitization to the hapten diphenylcyclopropenone (DPC). All receptors come from a woman aged 18-35 years with alopecia areata. Some clones in this sample may be carry-over from other donors' samples.

In this sample, this clonotype turned up a few times. The rearrangement joins TRBV6-2 or TRBV6-3 to TRBJ2-4; no clear D gene. Germline values: CDR1 MNHEY, CDR2 SVGEGT. This CDR3 is built from 12 residues. The V end lost 0 bases, the J end lost 7 bases, and 4 bases lay between the germline ends. The chain's CDR3 is CASSYSLNIQYF. For the CDR3, the DNA is TGTGCCAGCAGTTACTCCCTCAACATTCAGTACTTC.

This clonotype was seen more than once but under ten times. The chain is built from TRBV6-4 and TRBJ1-5, with D tentatively TRBD1 (5 bases). The CDR3 consists of 13 residues. Trimming shortened V by 8 bases and J by 5 bases, and 13 bases separated the two germline ends. The V gene's germline CDR1 is MRHNA and CDR2 SNTAGT. The CDR3 loop reads CASGRGGDQPQHF. The CDR3 DNA sequence: TGTGCCAGCGGGAGGGGAGGTGATCAGCCCCAGCATTTT.

This clonotype was counted many times. This chain connects TRBV11-1 to TRBJ1-1; D remains unclear. The CDR3 extends over 14 amino acids. Trimming took off 6 bases at V and 11 bases at J, with 22 bases between the two ends. Germline V lookup: CDR1 SGHAT, CDR2 FQDESV (reference sequence). DNA of the CDR3: TGTGCCAGCAGTCCCCGGACCGACCCTGAAGCTGCTTTCTTT. Its protein product is CASSPRTDPEAAFF.

This clonotype was picked up many times. In DNA, the CDR3 is TGTGCCAGCAGTCCCGGGACAGGGGGCGCAAATTCACCCCTCCACTTT. It is translated as CASSPGTGGANSPLHF. The chain employs TRBV12-3 or TRBV12-4 and TRBJ1-6; TRBD1 matches 12 bases. V shed 5 bases and J 7 bases; nucleotides not matched to a gene: 6. The CDR3 sequence is 16 residues long.

Many counts were recorded for this clonotype. The V call is TRBV16, the J call TRBJ2-7; 8 bases match TRBD1. Germline CDR1 reads KGHSY; CDR2 reads FQNENV. Trimming removed 5 bases from V and 5 bases from J; junction bases left unmatched: 5. This CDR3 region has 13 residues. CDR3 protein: CASSYDRGHEQYF. CDR3 DNA sequence: TGTGCCAGCAGCTACGACAGGGGCCACGAGCAGTACTTC.

This clonotype was detected once. The CDR3 region is CASSQNRGPNTEAFF. The CDR3 coding sequence is TGTGCCAGCAGCCAAAATCGGGGGCCCAACACTGAAGCTTTCTTT. The chain is built from TRBV3-1 and TRBJ1-1, with D possibly TRBD1 on 6 matching bases. CDR1 and CDR2 (germline): LGHDT, YNNKEL (reference sequence). The CDR3 is 15 amino acids. V was shortened by 2 bases and J by 2 bases, with 12 bases between the two germline ends.

V gene TRBV29-1 combines with J gene TRBJ1-3; 9 nucleotides match TRBD1. The CDR3 has 17 residues. The V and J ends lost 7 bases and 1 base, in that order; junction bases with no gene match: 14. Germline loops: CDR1 SQVTM, CDR2 ANQGSEA. In DNA, the CDR3 is TGCAGCGCCATGGACAGGGGTCCCTTAGGGTCTGGAAACACCATATATTTT. Translated, it gives CSAMDRGPLGSGNTIYF.

The table lists this clonotype with a few counts. The chain recombines TRBV12-3 or TRBV12-4 with TRBJ1-6; TRBD1 aligns across 7 bases. This CDR3 is 15 amino acids long. With 3 bases clipped from V and 7 bases from J, the junction kept 6 bases outside the gene matches. The CDR3: CASSFGTDPNSPLHF. The CDR3 DNA follows: TGTGCCAGCAGTTTCGGGACAGATCCCAATTCACCCCTCCACTTT.

The J gene is TRBJ2-7, the V gene TRBV7-3; 8 bases are shared with TRBD2. Germline loops: CDR1 SGHTA, CDR2 FQGTGA. Trimming cost V 2 bases and J 5 bases; bases outside gene matches: 8. The CDR3 is 15 residues long. DNA for the CDR3: TGTGCCAGCAGCTTACGGACTAGCTTCGTCCACGAGCAGTACTTC. It yields the protein CASSLRTSFVHEQYF.

This clonotype was detected only a few times. V is TRBV9 and J is TRBJ2-3, with 12 nucleotides matching TRBD2. The CDR3 extends over 19 amino acids. Germline CDR1 is SGDLS and CDR2 is YYNGEE. V trimming: 6 bases; J trimming: 4 bases; junction bases outside the gene matches: 18. CDR3 nucleotides: TGTGCCAGCACCATAGGGGCTAGCGGGGGGGGCGTCCCCCCAGATACGCAGTATTTT. Its translation: CASTIGASGGGVPPDTQYF. The full variable domain, with the rest looked up from reference TRBV9 and TRBJ2-3, is DSGVTQTPKHLITATGQRVTLRCSPRSGDLSVYWYQQSLDQGLQFLIQYYNGEERAKGNILERFSAQQFPDLHSELNLSSLELGDSALYFCASTIGASGGGVPPDTQYFGPGTRLTVL.

This clonotype was observed a handful of times. This sequence joins TRBV6-1 and TRBJ2-3, with 13 bases aligning to TRBD2. Germline V gene lookup returns CDR1 MNHNS and CDR2 SASEGT. This CDR3 is built from 17 residues. J lost 2 bases, V lost 4 bases, and 6 bases had no gene match. CDR3 in amino acids: CASSAGLAGAPTDTQYF. CDR3 coding DNA: TGTGCCAGCAGTGCAGGACTAGCGGGGGCACCCACAGATACGCAGTATTTT.

This sequence joins TRBV5-1 and TRBJ2-2, with D uncertain. Germline lookup yields CDR1 SGHRS and CDR2 YFSETQ. The CDR3 length is 15 residues. Trimming shortened V by 0 bases and J by 0 bases, and 6 bases separated the two germline ends. The CDR3 spells CASSLDSPNTGELFF. The CDR3 DNA follows: TGCGCCAGCAGCTTGGACAGCCCGAACACCGGGGAGCTGTTTTTT.

This clonotype was observed at least ten times. The chain recombines TRBV15 with TRBJ2-1; 7 bases align to TRBD1. The CDR3 is made up of 21 amino acids. The J segment lost 0 bases and the V segment lost 3 bases, leaving 20 bases of the junction unmatched. Germline assignment: CDR1 LNHNV and CDR2 YYDKDF (reference sequence). CDR3 protein: CATSSAFSDGTASSSYNEQFF. The CDR3 bases are TGTGCCACCAGCAGTGCTTTTTCAGACGGGACAGCCAGCAGCTCCTACAATGAGCAGTTCTTC.

This clonotype was counted a few times. The gene calls are TRBV12-3 or TRBV12-4 and TRBJ2-2; 8 bases agree with TRBD2. This CDR3 region has 15 residues. V was pared by 6 bases and J by 2 bases, with 5 bases of the junction left unmatched. CDR3 nucleotides: TGTGCCAGCAGACTGGCGGGGGGAAACACCGGGGAGCTGTTTTTT. Its protein product is CASRLAGGNTGELFF.

This clonotype has just a few counts. The CDR3 region is CSVWGGRLNTEAFF. CDR3 sequence (DNA): TGCAGCGTGTGGGGGGGGCGACTGAACACTGAAGCTTTCTTT. The J gene is TRBJ1-1, the V gene TRBV29-1; TRBD1 is a possible D gene (6 bases). This CDR3 spans 14 amino acids. Trimming shortened V by 6 bases and J by 0 bases, and 14 bases separated the two germline ends. Germline CDR1 and CDR2: SQVTM and ANQGSEA.

There are many counts of this clonotype. The chain links TRBV9 to TRBJ2-3; 7 bases fit TRBD2. Germline V gene lookup returns CDR1 SGDLS and CDR2 YYNGEE. The CDR3 is 16 amino acids. J gave up 2 bases and V 3 bases, and 9 bases lay outside the gene matches. The CDR3 here is CASSAESGEVTDTQYF. The CDR3 DNA reads TGTGCCAGCAGCGCTGAGAGCGGGGAAGTCACAGATACGCAGTATTTT.

In this sample, this clonotype turned up many times. The chain joins TRBV7-2 to TRBJ2-3; D uncertain. Trimming took 3 bases from V and 4 from J, leaving 8 bases between them. CDR3 size: 13 residues. Per the germline V gene, CDR1 is SGHTA and CDR2 is FQGNSA. CDR3 in DNA: TGTGCCAGCAGCTTTGGGGATGCAGATACGCAGTATTTT. Translated: CASSFGDADTQYF.

This clonotype has just a few counts. V is TRBV6-5 and J is TRBJ2-1; D unclear. V lost 0 bases and J lost 10, with 13 bases in between. The CDR3 has 14 residues. The V gene's germline CDR1 is MNHEY and CDR2 SVGAGI. The CDR3 is CASSYSRSFGEQFF. In DNA form, the CDR3 reads TGTGCCAGCAGTTACTCGAGGAGTTTCGGAGAGCAGTTCTTC.

There are a few counts of this clonotype. The V gene is TRBV12-3 or TRBV12-4, the J gene TRBJ2-7; 8 positions agree with TRBD2. CDR3 length: 13 residues. With V trimmed by 8 bases and J by 5 bases, 8 bases remained unmatched. The CDR3 spells CASGPGLAHEQYF. CDR3 DNA sequence: TGTGCCAGCGGGCCCGGACTAGCCCACGAGCAGTACTTC.

The rearrangement joins TRBV6-5 to TRBJ1-6; 7 nucleotides agree with TRBD1. Trimming took 0 bases from V and 9 from J; bases not matched to a gene: 17. Germline V gene data show CDR1 as MNHEY and CDR2 as SVGAGI. The CDR3 has 19 amino acids. The CDR3 DNA is TGTGCCAGCAGTTACTCGTCTCTGAAGTCAGGGGGATACCCTTCACCCCTCCACTTT. Translated: CASSYSSLKSGGYPSPLHF.